A single sample gave rise to the 10 T cell receptor beta chains below, sequenced in a study of blood T cell repertoires in COVID-19 (dated by TCRdb to 2020 to 2022). Library preparation was by the immunoSEQ multiplex PCR assay. As stored in TCRdb, this immuneACCESS dataset retains in-frame rearrangements with V and J assigned. A fraction of the clones does not appear; measured against another copy, unresolved V genes explain less than half of the discrepancy, and the remainder lacks a known reason. The sample table shows more than 35,000 clones, and 90% are seen once. Roughly 5.2% of the sample belongs to the ten largest clones. Sequenced: peripheral blood. The receptors shown here come from a human donor in a cohort sampled during active COVID-19.

This clone showed up just a few times. The V gene is TRBV9, the J gene TRBJ1-6; D call uncertain. The germline CDR1 and CDR2 sequences are SGDLS and YYNGEE. The CDR3 is 12 amino acids. Trimming shortened V by 5 bases and J by 8 bases, and 8 bases separated the two germline ends. In DNA, the CDR3 is TGTGCCAGCAGTGACTCCCATTCACCCCTCCACTTT. Protein sequence: CASSDSHSPLHF.

The rearrangement links TRBV28 to TRBJ1-4; a weak D match, TRBD1 (6 bases). Trimming removed 7 bases from V and 5 bases from J, with 23 bases in between. Germline lookup yields CDR1 MDHEN and CDR2 SYDVKM. This CDR3 contains 17 residues. CDR3 sequence (DNA): TGTGCCAGCATATCCGAACCCCTATTCCAGGGGAATGAAAAACTGTTTTTT. This translates into CASISEPLFQGNEKLFF.

The chain carries TRBV7-2 and TRBJ2-3, with 8 bases identical to TRBD2. This CDR3 region has 15 residues. The germline CDR1 and CDR2 sequences are SGHTA and FQGNSA. The V gene end was trimmed by 10 bases and the J gene end by 10 bases; junction bases not matched to a gene: 19. DNA for the CDR3: TGTGCCACCGAAGCCACTAGCCGAACCGGGGGGGCGCAGTATTTT. It codes for CATEATSRTGGAQYF.

The chain joins TRBV2 to TRBJ2-5, with 8 bases lining up with TRBD1. Germline CDR1 and CDR2: SNHLY and FYNNEI. The CDR3 covers 15 residues. The V gene end was trimmed by 6 bases and the J gene end by 4 bases; junction bases not matched to a gene: 10. CDR3 coding DNA: TGTGCCAGCAGGTTGACAGGGGCCCCTGGAGAGACCCAGTACTTC. Its protein is CASRLTGAPGETQYF. The full variable domain, its missing parts supplied by reference TRBV2 and TRBJ2-5, is EPEVTQTPSHQVTQMGQEVILRCVPISNHLYFYWYRQILGQKVEFLVSFYNNEISEKSEIFDDQFSVERPDGSNFTLKIRSTKLEDSAMYFCASRLTGAPGETQYFGPGTRLLVL.

The rearrangement joins TRBV25-1 to TRBJ1-4, with 10 nucleotides matching TRBD1. The CDR3 length is 15 residues. V dropped 4 bases and J dropped 8; count of bases not matched to a gene: 7. Germline lookup yields CDR1 MGHDK and CDR2 SYGVNS. CDR3 sequence: CASSVWGQGYEKLFF. The DNA for the CDR3 is TGTGCCAGCAGTGTCTGGGGACAGGGGTACGAAAAACTGTTTTTT.

This clone was detected once. The J gene is TRBJ2-5, the V gene TRBV1; TRBD2 is the table's D call and was not checked against the DNA. TRBV1 is given as a pseudogene. The CDR3 extends over 16 amino acids. This chain's CDR3 is CTSSQDLGPAVETQYF. In DNA form, the CDR3 reads TGCACCAGCAGCCAAGATCTTGGCCCAGCGGTCGAGACCCAGTACTTC.

DNA for the CDR3: TGCGCCAGCAGCCCGGGGTCGGCAACTAATGAAAAACTGTTTTTT. As protein: CASSPGSATNEKLFF. This chain uses TRBV5-1 with TRBJ1-4; D remains ambiguous. The CDR3 has 15 amino acids. In germline, CDR1 is SGHRS, CDR2 YFSETQ. Trimming stripped 4 bases from V and 0 bases from J, with 10 bases between.

The chain carries TRBV28 and TRBJ2-1; 11 bases align to TRBD2. Germline CDR1 is MDHEN and CDR2 is SYDVKM. After removal of 6 bases from V and 1 base from J, the junction contained 5 bases not matched to a gene. CDR3 size: 16 residues. The CDR3 DNA follows: TGTGCCAGCAGGGGAGCTAGCGGGAGGTCCTACAATGAGCAGTTCTTC. It encodes CASRGASGRSYNEQFF.

J is TRBJ2-7 and V is TRBV7-9; D may be TRBD2 (6 bases). The CDR3 sequence is 12 residues long. Germline lookup yields CDR1 SEHNR and CDR2 FQNEAQ (reference sequence). The V end lost 5 bases, the J end lost 4 bases, and 9 bases lay between the germline ends. The CDR3, as DNA: TGTGCCAGCAGCAGCAGCGGGTACGAGCAGTACTTC. Protein: CASSSSGYEQYF.

This rearrangement joins TRBV7-6 to TRBJ2-2; possibly TRBD1 for D (6 bases). V lost 5 bases to trimming and J lost 5 bases, with 18 bases between them. The CDR3 is 16 residues long. The germline CDR1 and CDR2 sequences are SGHVS and FNYEAQ. CDR3 sequence: CASSNRRTEGTGELFF. The CDR3 DNA sequence: TGTGCCAGCAGCAACCGACGGACAGAAGGGACCGGGGAGCTGTTTTTT.